This T cell receptor beta chain was obtained from a study of CD8 T cells in Susac syndrome. Reverse transcription used about 0.45 to 1 ug RNA and random hexamers. MiXCR was run by TCRdb on the immunoSEQ multiplex PCR reads, yielding one entry per CDR3 protein. The data contain tens of thousands of distinct CDR3 sequences, about 95% of them seen just once; the ten biggest clones take up about 0.4%. Germline lookup yields CDR1 SEHNR and CDR2 FQNEAQ (reference sequence). V shed 1 base and J shed 2 bases, with 5 bases lying between them. The CDR3 consists of 13 residues. The chain uses TRBV7-9 and TRBJ2-5; D remains unclear. The receptor was isolated from a human donor with multiple sclerosis. Source material: CD8+ T cells from PBMCs. As DNA, the CDR3 is TGTGCCAGCAGCTTAGAAAATCAAGAGACCCAGTACTTC. This translates into CASSLENQETQYF.